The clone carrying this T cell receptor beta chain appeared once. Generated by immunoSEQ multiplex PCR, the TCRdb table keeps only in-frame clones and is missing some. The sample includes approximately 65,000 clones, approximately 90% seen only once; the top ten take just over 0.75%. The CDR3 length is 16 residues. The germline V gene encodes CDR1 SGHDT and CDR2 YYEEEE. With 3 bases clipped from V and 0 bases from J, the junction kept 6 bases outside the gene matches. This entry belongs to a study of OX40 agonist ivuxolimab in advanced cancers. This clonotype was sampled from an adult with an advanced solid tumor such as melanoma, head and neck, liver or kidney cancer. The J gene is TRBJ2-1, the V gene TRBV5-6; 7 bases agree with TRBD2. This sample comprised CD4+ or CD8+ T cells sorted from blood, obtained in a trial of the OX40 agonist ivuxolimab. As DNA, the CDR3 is TGTGCCAGCAGCTGGCAGCGGGGAGACTCCTACAATGAGCAGTTCTTC. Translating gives CASSWQRGDSYNEQFF.